The 17 T cell receptor beta chains presented below share a single source sample, sequenced in a study of T cells after yellow fever vaccination (dated by TCRdb to about 2019). Preparation of the library involved 5' RACE. The reads were generated on an Illumina HiSeq 2500. TCRdb reanalyzed the raw reads on its own, using fastp at Q25 for trimming and MiXCR for clone calling, and kept in-frame beta chains. Identical CDR3 proteins give one entry, which carries the most common genes and DNA. Counted in this sample were more than 65,000 distinct CDR3 sequences; about 14% of them appeared once. The biggest ten clones account for approximately 23% of the sample. The treatment or condition tag for this specimen amounts to: live attenuated yellow fever vaccine strain. The sequenced sample was CD8+ T cells not binding an NS4B(214-222) dextramer, sorted from PBMCs, obtained about 21 days after the first yellow fever vaccination. This specimen's cell subset or site label, interpreted: NS4B epitope dextramer-negative CD8 T cells. The receptors were gathered from a young man who received the YFV17D yellow fever vaccine.

Only a few counts were recorded for this clonotype. The chain links TRBV29-1 to TRBJ2-7; D not certain. Per germline, CDR1 SQVTM and CDR2 ANQGSEA. The CDR3 consists of 16 residues. V lost 5 bases to trimming and J lost 4 bases, with 24 bases between them. CDR3 protein: CSVIPDGTTQLYEQYV. The CDR3 DNA is TGCAGCGTTATTCCGGACGGAACAACCCAATTGTACGAGCAGTACGTC.

This clonotype occurred a few times. The V call is TRBV19, the J call TRBJ1-5; a weak D match, TRBD1 (6 bases). Trimming removed 6 bases from V and 2 bases from J, with 11 bases in between. Germline lookup yields CDR1 LNHDA and CDR2 SQIVND (reference sequence). The CDR3 spans 14 residues. In nucleotides, the CDR3 is TGTGCCAGTAGCGAGGGGGGGGGCAATCAGCCCCAGCATTTT. It yields the protein CASSEGGGNQPQHF.

The rearrangement uses TRBV7-3 and TRBJ2-3; 9 bases are shared with TRBD2. The CDR3 is 15 amino acids. The germline V gene encodes CDR1 SGHTA and CDR2 FQGTGA. J gave up 6 bases and V 5 bases, and 9 bases lay outside the gene matches. CDR3 sequence: CASSALAGPGDTQYF. CDR3 DNA: TGTGCCAGCAGCGCCCTAGCGGGGCCTGGGGATACGCAGTATTTT.

The CDR3 nucleotides are TGCGCCAGCAGCCAAGGGGGCAGGGGAGGGGAAAAACTGTTTTTT. It yields the protein CASSQGGRGGEKLFF. The chain joins TRBV4-3 to TRBJ1-4; perhaps TRBD1 as D (6 bases). Per germline, CDR1 LGHNA and CDR2 YSLEER. This CDR3 region has 15 residues. V gave up 1 base and J gave up 8 bases, with 14 bases separating them.

This chain links TRBV20-1 with TRBJ2-3, with D unclear. Looked up from germline, CDR1 is DFQATT and CDR2 is SNEGSKA (reference sequence). V was cut by 5 bases and J by 3 bases, with 6 bases left in between. The CDR3 contains 11 residues. The chain's CDR3 is CSASLTDTQYF. The CDR3 coding sequence is TGCAGTGCTTCTCTGACAGATACGCAGTATTTT.

The chain joins TRBV6-1 to TRBJ2-7; perhaps D is TRBD1 or TRBD2 (6 bases each). Trimming stripped 5 bases from V and 2 bases from J, with 13 bases between. Germline V gives CDR1 MNHNS, CDR2 SASEGT. This CDR3 has 14 amino acids. The CDR3 sequence is CASSPRGATYEQYF. The CDR3 DNA reads TGTGCCAGCAGTCCTAGGGGGGCCACCTACGAGCAGTACTTC.

This rearrangement joins TRBV27 to TRBJ1-5; a possible D gene is TRBD1 (5 bases). V was trimmed by 5 bases and J by 3 bases, leaving 11 bases between them. CDR1 is MNHEY, CDR2 SMNVEV, per germline (reference sequence). The CDR3 length is 14 residues. CDR3 in amino acids: CASSVQGTNQPQHF. The CDR3 DNA follows: TGTGCCAGCAGTGTTCAGGGCACCAATCAGCCCCAGCATTTT.

The rearrangement joins TRBV27 to TRBJ1-2; D ambiguous. With 4 bases removed from V and 8 bases from J, the gap between germline ends came to 11 bases. The V gene's germline CDR1 is MNHEY and CDR2 SMNVEV (reference sequence). CDR3 length equals 12 residues. The CDR3 loop is CASSSNMRGYTF. Written as DNA, the CDR3 is TGTGCCAGCAGTTCCAATATGAGAGGCTACACCTTC.

For the CDR3, the DNA is TGTGCCAGCAGTCAACAGGGCAGGACGGGTCAAGAGACCCAGTACTTC. Its translation: CASSQQGRTGQETQYF. The chain employs TRBV6-1 and TRBJ2-5; TRBD1 is a possible D gene (6 bases). Germline V gives CDR1 MNHNS, CDR2 SASEGT. The CDR3 has 16 amino acids. Trimming left V 5 bases short and J 2 bases short, with 18 bases between.

V and J are TRBV27 and TRBJ2-5; D perhaps matches TRBD2 (6 bases). The ends were cut back, 6 bases at V and 2 bases at J, with 13 bases in the middle. Germline V gene lookup returns CDR1 MNHEY and CDR2 SMNVEV (reference sequence). The CDR3 has 14 amino acids. CDR3 coding DNA: TGTGCCAGCAGACCACCGGGACTTCAAGAGACCCAGTACTTC. Protein: CASRPPGLQETQYF.

The chain combines TRBV24-1 with TRBJ2-3, with D perhaps being TRBD1 or TRBD2 (5 bases each). Germline V gene lookup returns CDR1 KGHDR and CDR2 SFDVKD. The CDR3 spans 16 residues. With 5 bases removed from V and 2 bases from J, the gap between germline ends came to 16 bases. Written as DNA, the CDR3 is TGTGCCACCAGTGGAGGTCGGGGACCGACCACAGATACGCAGTATTTT. Amino acids: CATSGGRGPTTDTQYF.

This chain links TRBV5-6 with TRBJ2-3, with TRBD1 as a possible D gene (5 bases). The CDR3 spans 15 residues. Germline CDR1 SGHDT, CDR2 YYEEEE. Trimming pared 0 bases from V and 7 bases from J, leaving 15 bases between. CDR3 nucleotides: TGTGCCAGCAGCTTGGAGTGGGGCTCGGCGAATACGCAGTATTTT. Its protein is CASSLEWGSANTQYF.

This clonotype appeared a single time. This chain joins TRBV12-3 or TRBV12-4 and TRBJ2-4, with TRBD2 identical over 10 bases. Trimming removed 3 bases from V and 13 bases from J; junction bases left unmatched: 9. The CDR3 extends over 14 amino acids. The CDR3 is CASSLIAGGSGQYF. The CDR3 bases are TGTGCCAGCAGTTTGATAGCGGGGGGCTCGGGGCAGTACTTC.

CDR3 coding DNA: TGTGCCAGCACGTTGGGACCCCGCAAAGCTTTCTTT. Protein: CASTLGPRKAFF. The chain uses TRBV12-3 or TRBV12-4 and TRBJ1-1, with D tentatively TRBD1 (5 bases). Trimming cost V 7 bases and J 9 bases, with 15 bases left between them. This CDR3 is 12 amino acids long.

This clonotype was observed at least ten times. The CDR3: CSVVGWTSATYEQYF. CDR3 sequence (DNA): TGCAGCGTTGTGGGGTGGACTAGCGCCACTTACGAGCAGTACTTC. This rearrangement joins TRBV29-1 to TRBJ2-7, with TRBD2 identical over 9 bases. The CDR3 extends over 15 amino acids. Unmatched junction bases numbered 11, after V lost 4 bases and J lost 4 bases. Germline assignment: CDR1 SQVTM and CDR2 ANQGSEA.

The chain couples TRBV19 to TRBJ2-1; tentative D call: TRBD2 (7 bases). V lost 3 bases to trimming and J lost 6 bases, with 15 bases between them. CDR1 LNHDA and CDR2 SQIVND come from the germline V gene (reference sequence). The CDR3 loop spans 15 amino acids. CDR3 residues: CASSIYSGEGNEQFF. DNA for the CDR3: TGTGCCAGTAGTATTTATTCAGGGGAGGGCAATGAGCAGTTCTTC.

This clonotype has a handful of counts. This chain joins TRBV12-5 and TRBJ2-1; 7 positions agree with TRBD2. Germline V gives CDR1 LGHNT, CDR2 FRNRAP. There are 14 residues in the CDR3. V trimming: 3 bases; J trimming: 4 bases; junction bases outside the gene matches: 3. The CDR3 nucleotides read TGTGCTAGTGGTTTCTCGGGACTATACAATGAGCAGTTCTTC. It translates to CASGFSGLYNEQFF.